A selection of T cell receptor beta chains follows, all from one sample in a study of shared clonotypes between healthy human individuals. The method was immunoSEQ multiplex PCR; TCRdb's version includes in-frame clones alone and lacks a portion of them. The sample shows about 560,000 clones, around 77% of them seen only once. Material for sequencing was PBMCs. The receptors shown here come from a woman in her thirties or forties in good health. Some clones in this sample may be carry-over from other donors' samples. Both conserved end residues are part of each CDR3. D genes are given only for firm matches. For some rows the clone size is stated as once, few or many, or as a class when expanded; others skip it.

NA TRBJ1-4 TRBV15 NA TGTGCCACCAGCAGAGATGGGGACGGTAATGAAAAACTGTTTTTT CATSRDGDGNEKLFF
NA TRBJ2-1 TRBV27 NA TGTGCCAGCAGGCGGGACCCAGAGGGGTACAATGAGCAGTTCTTC CASRRDPEGYNEQFF
TRBD2 TRBJ2-7 TRBV5-1 NA TGCGCCAGCACCCCTAGCGGGAGTTTAAACGAGCAGTACTTC CASTPSGSLNEQYF
NA TRBJ2-7 TRBV7-7 few TGTGCCAGCAGCCCGGGACGTACGCACTACGAGCAGTACTTC CASSPGRTHYEQYF
NA TRBJ2-7 TRBV6-6 NA TGTGCCAGCAGTTACAGGGACCCCGCCTACGAGCAGTACTTC CASSYRDPAYEQYF
NA TRBJ2-1 TRBV11-2 NA TGTGCCAGCAGCTCTGGGTCCCGAAGGGGTGAGCAGTTCTTC CASSSGSRRGEQFF
TRBD2 TRBJ2-7 TRBV11-2 NA TGTGCCAGCAGCTTATTCAAACTAGCGGGTCCCAAAGGGCGGGAGCAGTACTTC CASSLFKLAGPKGREQYF
NA TRBJ2-7 TRBV6-1 NA TGTGCCAGCAGTGAATATGGTAGCGGAACCTACGAGCAGTACTTC CASSEYGSGTYEQYF
TRBD2 TRBJ2-7 TRBV29-1 many TGCAGCGTTGAAGTTAGCGGGACCTACGAGCAGTACTTC CSVEVSGTYEQYF
TRBD1 TRBJ2-3 TRBV10-3 NA TGTGCCATCACTCCGGGACAGGCGAACACAGATACGCAGTATTTT CAITPGQANTDTQYF
NA TRBJ1-1 TRBV9 few TGTGCCAGCAGCGCGAATATTGGCATCACTGAAGCTTTCTTT CASSANIGITEAFF
TRBD1 TRBJ2-4 TRBV7-2 NA TGTGCCAGCAGCTTGACAGGGGATGGAAACATTCAGTACTTC CASSLTGDGNIQYF
NA TRBJ2-7 TRBV5-5 once TGTGCCAGCAGCTTCGGGCGGACCTACGAGCAGTACTTC CASSFGRTYEQYF
NA TRBJ2-1 TRBV5-1 NA TGCGCCAGCAGCGGCGACAGTTACAATGAGCAGTTCTTC CASSGDSYNEQFF
NA TRBJ2-5 TRBV15 NA TGTGCCACCAGCATACCCGGGGGCCCCCAAGAGACCCAGTACTTC CATSIPGGPQETQYF
TRBD1 TRBJ1-1 TRBV7-3 NA TGTGCCAGCAGCTCAACAGGGGGTACGAACACTGAAGCTTTCTTT CASSSTGGTNTEAFF
NA TRBJ2-1 TRBV29-1 NA TGCAGCGTTGTTTACTCGAGCGATTCCTACAATGAGCAGTTCTTC CSVVYSSDSYNEQFF
NA TRBJ2-6 TRBV29-1 few TGCAGCGTTTTCCGGGACATCGACTCTGGGGCCAACGTCCTGACTTTC CSVFRDIDSGANVLTF